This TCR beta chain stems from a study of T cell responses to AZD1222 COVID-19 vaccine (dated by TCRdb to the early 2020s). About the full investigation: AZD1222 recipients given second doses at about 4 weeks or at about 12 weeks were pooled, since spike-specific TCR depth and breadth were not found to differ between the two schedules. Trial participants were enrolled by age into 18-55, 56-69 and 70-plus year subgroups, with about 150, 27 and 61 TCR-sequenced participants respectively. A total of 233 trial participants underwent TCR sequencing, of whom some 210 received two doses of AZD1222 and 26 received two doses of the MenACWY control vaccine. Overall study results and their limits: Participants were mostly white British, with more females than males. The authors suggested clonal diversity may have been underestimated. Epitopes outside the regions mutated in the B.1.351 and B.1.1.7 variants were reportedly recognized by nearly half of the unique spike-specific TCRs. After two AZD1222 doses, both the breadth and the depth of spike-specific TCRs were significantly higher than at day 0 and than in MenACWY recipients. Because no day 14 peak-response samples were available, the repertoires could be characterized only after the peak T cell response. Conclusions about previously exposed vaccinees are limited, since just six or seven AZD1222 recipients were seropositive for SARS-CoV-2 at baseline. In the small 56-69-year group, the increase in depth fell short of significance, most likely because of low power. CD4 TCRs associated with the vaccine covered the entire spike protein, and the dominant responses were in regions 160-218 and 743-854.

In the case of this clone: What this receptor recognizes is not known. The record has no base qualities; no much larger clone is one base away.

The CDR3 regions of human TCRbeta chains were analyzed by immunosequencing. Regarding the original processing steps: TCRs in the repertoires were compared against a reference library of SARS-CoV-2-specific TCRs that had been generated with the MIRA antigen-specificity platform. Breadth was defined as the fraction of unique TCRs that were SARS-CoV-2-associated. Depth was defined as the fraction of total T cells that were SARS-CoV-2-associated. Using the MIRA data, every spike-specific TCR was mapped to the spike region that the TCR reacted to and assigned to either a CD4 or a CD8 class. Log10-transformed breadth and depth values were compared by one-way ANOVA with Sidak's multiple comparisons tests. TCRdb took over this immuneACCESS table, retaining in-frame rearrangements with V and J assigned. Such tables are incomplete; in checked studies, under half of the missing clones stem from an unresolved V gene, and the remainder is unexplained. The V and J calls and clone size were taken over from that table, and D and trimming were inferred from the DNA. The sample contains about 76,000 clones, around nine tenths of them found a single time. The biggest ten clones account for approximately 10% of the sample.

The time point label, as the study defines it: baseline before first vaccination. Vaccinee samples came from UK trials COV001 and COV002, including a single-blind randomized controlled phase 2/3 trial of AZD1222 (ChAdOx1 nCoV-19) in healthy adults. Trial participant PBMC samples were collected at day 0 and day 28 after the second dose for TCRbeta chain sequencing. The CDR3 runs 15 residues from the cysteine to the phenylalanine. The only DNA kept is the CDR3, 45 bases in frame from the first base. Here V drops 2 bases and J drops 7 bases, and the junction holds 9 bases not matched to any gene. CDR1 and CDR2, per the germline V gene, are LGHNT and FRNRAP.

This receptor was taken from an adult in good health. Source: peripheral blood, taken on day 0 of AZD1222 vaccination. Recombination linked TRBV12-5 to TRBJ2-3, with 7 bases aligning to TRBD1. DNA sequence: TGTGCTAGTGGTTTGCTCATCCGGGACAGATATACGCAGTATTTT. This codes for CASGLLIRDRYTQYF.